This T cell receptor (beta chain) comes out of a study of shared clonotypes between healthy human individuals. Adults of Caucasian background living in Nashville, Tennessee made up all donors. Only in-frame clones appear in the TCRdb table, and some are missing; sequencing was by immunoSEQ multiplex PCR. The data contain approximately 1.5 million clones, 95% to 99% of them singletons. Germline CDR1 is SGHTA and CDR2 is FQGNSA. The V and J ends lost 3 bases and 3 bases respectively, with 7 bases between them. The CDR3 has 13 amino acids. Comments on this clone: Distinct nucleotide sequences in the sample also encode this CDR3.

This clonotype originated in a young man in good health. The chain carries TRBV7-2 and TRBJ2-3; D gene uncertain. Input material: naive CD4+ T cells sorted from blood. Subset specified: CD45RA+ positively selected. CDR3 DNA: TGTGCCAGCAGCTTGGATAGGACAGATACGCAGTATTTT. Protein product: CASSLDRTDTQYF. The complete variable domain, with remaining parts taken from reference TRBV7-2 and TRBJ2-3, reads GAGVSQSPSNKVTEKGKDVELRCDPISGHTALYWYRQSLGQGLEFLIYFQGNSAPDKSGLPSDRFSAERTGGSVSTLTIQRTQQEDSAVYLCASSLDRTDTQYFGPGTRLTVL.